The source of this TCR beta chain is a study of neurological immune-mediated disorders. The CDR3 is 15 amino acids. Germline CDR1 SNHLY, CDR2 FYNNEI. Each CDR3 protein gets one entry after TCRdb re-called the 5' RACE reads with MiXCR. The sample records about 28,000 distinct CDR3 sequences, roughly 12% being singletons. Regarding this clonotype: Sequence at one end of the junction differs from germline and may be a read error.

Sequencing was done on a sample of PBMCs. This TCR was sampled from a man in his 60s in good health. The gene calls are TRBV2 and TRBJ2-2; TRBD1 might be the D (5 bases). CDR3 sequence reads: CGSSESGQNTGELFF. The CDR3 DNA reads TGTGGCAGCAGTGAATCAGGACAGAACACCGGGGAGCTGTTTTTT.